Reported below is one TCR beta chain. The source of the sample is a study of blood T cell repertoires in COVID-19. Study-level information: Both acute and convalescent COVID-19 samples were obtained from the United States, Italy and Spain. T cells, B-cell-depleted T cells, or PBMCs provided the cDNA or gDNA that served as material.

Germline V CDR1 and CDR2: LNHDA, SQIVND (reference sequence). The CDR3 contains 16 residues. Unmatched junction bases numbered 13, after V lost 5 bases and J lost 10 bases. In the original workflow: Estimated nucleated cell counts came from reference gene primer amplification. Profiling relied on immunoSEQ multiplex PCR, and the TCRdb table lists in-frame clones only, not all of them. That table supplies the V and J calls and clone size; D and trimming were determined from the DNA. The sample shows 120,000 or so clones, about 83% of them seen only once. The TCR originated in a woman in her fifties or sixties with acute or convalescent COVID-19. Sequencing was done on a sample of peripheral blood. This rearrangement joins TRBV19 to TRBJ1-6; the match to TRBD1 covers 8 bases. The CDR3 DNA reads as TGTGCCAGTAGTTCAAGGACAGGGCTGGGGGGCTCACCCCTCCACTTT. This codes for CASSSRTGLGGSPLHF.